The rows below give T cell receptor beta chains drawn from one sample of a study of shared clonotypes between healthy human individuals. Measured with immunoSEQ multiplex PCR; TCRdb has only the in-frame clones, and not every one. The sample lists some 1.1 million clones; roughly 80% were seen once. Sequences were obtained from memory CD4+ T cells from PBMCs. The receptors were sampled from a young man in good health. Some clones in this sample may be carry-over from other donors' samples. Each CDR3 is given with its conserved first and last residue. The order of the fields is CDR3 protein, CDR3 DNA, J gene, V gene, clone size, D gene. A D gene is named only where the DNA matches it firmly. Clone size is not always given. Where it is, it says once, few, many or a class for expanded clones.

cdr3_aa: CASSVGPLRGETQYF
cdr3_nt: TGTGCCAGCAGCGTAGGGCCGCTCAGGGGAGAGACCCAGTACTTC
j_call: TRBJ2-5
v_call: TRBV9
clone_size: .
d_call: .

cdr3_aa: CASSPRQGLGEAFF
cdr3_nt: TGTGCCAGCAGCCCACGCCAGGGACTAGGTGAAGCTTTCTTT
j_call: TRBJ1-1
v_call: TRBV28
clone_size: few
d_call: .

cdr3_aa: CASPGNYEQYF
cdr3_nt: TGTGCCAGCCCAGGGAACTACGAGCAGTACTTC
j_call: TRBJ2-7
v_call: TRBV6-1
clone_size: .
d_call: .

cdr3_aa: CASSLSRSGANVLTF
cdr3_nt: TGTGCCAGCAGCTTAAGTCGCTCTGGGGCCAACGTCCTGACTTTC
j_call: TRBJ2-6
v_call: TRBV7-3
clone_size: .
d_call: .

cdr3_aa: CASSPNSNSNQPQHF
cdr3_nt: TGTGCCAGCAGCCCCAACAGTAATAGCAATCAGCCCCAGCATTTT
j_call: TRBJ1-5
v_call: TRBV9
clone_size: .
d_call: .

cdr3_aa: CAWNRDTYSGANVLTF
cdr3_nt: TGTGCCTGGAACCGGGACACATACTCTGGGGCCAACGTCCTGACTTTC
j_call: TRBJ2-6
v_call: TRBV30
clone_size: .
d_call: .

cdr3_aa: CASSPQGGLNEKLFF
cdr3_nt: TGCGCCAGCAGCCCACAGGGGGGTCTCAATGAAAAACTGTTTTTT
j_call: TRBJ1-4
v_call: TRBV4-3
clone_size: .
d_call: TRBD1

cdr3_aa: CASSLTGSNQPQHF
cdr3_nt: TGTGCCAGCAGCTTGACAGGGAGCAATCAGCCCCAGCATTTT
j_call: TRBJ1-5
v_call: TRBV7-3
clone_size: .
d_call: TRBD1

cdr3_aa: CASSLVGGYGYTF
cdr3_nt: TGTGCCAGCAGTTTAGTAGGGGGCTATGGCTACACCTTC
j_call: TRBJ1-2
v_call: TRBV28
clone_size: .
d_call: .

cdr3_aa: CASSLAGNTYNEQFF
cdr3_nt: TGTGCCAGCAGCTTAGCCGGGAACACCTACAATGAGCAGTTCTTC
j_call: TRBJ2-1
v_call: TRBV7-2
clone_size: .
d_call: .

cdr3_aa: CASSLATGQLFYEQYF
cdr3_nt: TGTGCCAGCAGCTTAGCTACAGGACAGTTATTTTACGAGCAGTACTTC
j_call: TRBJ2-7
v_call: TRBV11-2
clone_size: .
d_call: .

cdr3_aa: CASSLGLANTGELFF
cdr3_nt: TGTGCCAGCAGCTTAGGGCTGGCGAACACCGGGGAGCTGTTTTTT
j_call: TRBJ2-2
v_call: TRBV7-3
clone_size: .
d_call: .

cdr3_aa: CASSIASDRAGGYTF
cdr3_nt: TGTGCCAGTAGTATAGCCTCGGACAGGGCGGGTGGCTACACCTTC
j_call: TRBJ1-2
v_call: TRBV19
clone_size: .
d_call: TRBD1

cdr3_aa: CASTRTSGRNEQFF
cdr3_nt: TGTGCCAGCACCCGGACTAGCGGGAGGAATGAGCAGTTCTTC
j_call: TRBJ2-1
v_call: TRBV7-2
clone_size: .
d_call: TRBD2

cdr3_aa: CASSSGQGRETQYF
cdr3_nt: TGTGCCAGCAGCTCCGGACAGGGACGAGAGACCCAGTACTTC
j_call: TRBJ2-5
v_call: TRBV7-9
clone_size: .
d_call: TRBD1

cdr3_aa: CASSESDRAGTQYF
cdr3_nt: TGTGCCAGCAGTGAATCGGACCGGGCGGGGACCCAGTACTTC
j_call: TRBJ2-5
v_call: TRBV25-1
clone_size: .
d_call: .

cdr3_aa: CASSLGAFQADEQFF
cdr3_nt: TGTGCCAGCAGCTTAGGTGCTTTCCAGGCGGACGAGCAGTTCTTC
j_call: TRBJ2-1
v_call: TRBV7-2
clone_size: .
d_call: .

cdr3_aa: CASSYVGGQPQHF
cdr3_nt: TGTGCCAGCAGTTACGTAGGGGGTCAGCCCCAGCATTTT
j_call: TRBJ1-5
v_call: TRBV6-6
clone_size: .
d_call: .

cdr3_aa: CASSARLAASTDTQYF
cdr3_nt: TGTGCCAGCAGTGCCCGACTAGCGGCTAGCACAGATACGCAGTATTTT
j_call: TRBJ2-3
v_call: TRBV2
clone_size: few
d_call: TRBD2

cdr3_aa: CASSPPGQGTGANVLTF
cdr3_nt: TGTGCCAGCTCACCACCGGGTCAGGGTACCGGGGCCAACGTCCTGACTTTC
j_call: TRBJ2-6
v_call: TRBV18
clone_size: .
d_call: .

cdr3_aa: CATLDSIMNTGELFF
cdr3_nt: TGTGCCACCCTGGACAGCATAATGAACACCGGGGAGCTGTTTTTT
j_call: TRBJ2-2
v_call: TRBV18
clone_size: .
d_call: .

cdr3_aa: CATRVGDYSYEQYF
cdr3_nt: TGTGCCACCAGGGTTGGGGACTATTCCTACGAGCAGTACTTC
j_call: TRBJ2-7
v_call: TRBV28
clone_size: .
d_call: TRBD2

cdr3_aa: CASSWDSNQPQHF
cdr3_nt: TGTGCCAGCAGTTGGGATAGCAATCAGCCCCAGCATTTT
j_call: TRBJ1-5
v_call: TRBV28
clone_size: few
d_call: .

cdr3_aa: CASRGQPFREQYF
cdr3_nt: TGCGCCAGCAGAGGGCAGCCCTTTAGGGAGCAGTACTTC
j_call: TRBJ2-7
v_call: TRBV5-1
clone_size: .
d_call: .

cdr3_aa: CASSSNLQGMNTEAFF
cdr3_nt: TGCGCCAGCAGCTCGAACCTTCAGGGGATGAACACTGAAGCTTTCTTT
j_call: TRBJ1-1
v_call: TRBV5-1
clone_size: .
d_call: .

cdr3_aa: CASRETRGVGPIYF
cdr3_nt: TGTGCCAGCAGAGAGACCCGTGGTGTTGGCCCCATATATTTT
j_call: TRBJ1-3
v_call: TRBV28
clone_size: .
d_call: .

cdr3_aa: CASSPRTGGFTEAFF
cdr3_nt: TGTGCCAGCAGCCCGAGGACAGGGGGCTTCACTGAAGCTTTCTTT
j_call: TRBJ1-1
v_call: TRBV7-3
clone_size: .
d_call: TRBD1

cdr3_aa: CASSENRGKLFF
cdr3_nt: TGTGCCAGCAGTGAGAATAGGGGAAAACTGTTTTTT
j_call: TRBJ1-4
v_call: TRBV6-1
clone_size: few
d_call: .

cdr3_aa: CASSLGQGGDTQYF
cdr3_nt: TGTGCCAGCAGCTTGGGACAGGGGGGAGATACGCAGTATTTT
j_call: TRBJ2-3
v_call: TRBV11-2
clone_size: .
d_call: TRBD1

cdr3_aa: CASSDSHLSNTEAFF
cdr3_nt: TGTGCCAGCAGTGACTCGCACCTTTCGAACACTGAAGCTTTCTTT
j_call: TRBJ1-1
v_call: TRBV6-4
clone_size: many
d_call: .